These 14 T cell receptor beta chains were sequenced from one sample in a study of CD8 T cells in Susac syndrome. Roughly 0.45 to 1 ug RNA was reverse transcribed with random hexamers. Via MiXCR, TCRdb re-called the immunoSEQ multiplex PCR reads, giving one row per CDR3 protein. The data contain roughly 150,000 distinct CDR3 sequences, nearly 97% of them singletons. Sequencing was carried out using CD8+ T cells from PBMCs. These receptor sequences come from a human donor with multiple sclerosis.

The chain is built from TRBV30 and TRBJ2-7, with TRBD2 as a possible D gene (7 bases). Germline V gene sequence: CDR1 GTSNPN, CDR2 SVGIG (reference sequence). This CDR3 region has 15 residues. V was pared by 2 bases and J by 5 bases, with 19 bases between. CDR3 coding DNA: TGTGCCTGGAGTTACACCGGGGGGCCGGGCAACGAGCAGTACGTC. Translating gives CAWSYTGGPGNEQYV.

The chain couples TRBV29-1 to TRBJ2-7; D is unclear. The V end lost 0 bases, the J end lost 7 bases, and 7 bases lay between the germline ends. CDR3 length: 11 residues. Germline V gives CDR1 SQVTM, CDR2 ANQGSEA. The DNA of the CDR3 is TGCAGCGTTGAAGATGGTGAAGAGCAGTACTTC. This encodes CSVEDGEEQYF.

This chain uses TRBV20-1 with TRBJ2-7; 9 nucleotides match TRBD1. The ends lost 7 bases at V and 2 bases at J; junction bases unmatched: 6. Germline values: CDR1 DFQATT, CDR2 SNEGSKA (reference sequence). The CDR3 is made up of 13 amino acids. The CDR3 nucleotides are TGCAGTGTTCCGGGACAGGGCACCTACGAGCAGTACGTC. As protein: CSVPGQGTYEQYV.

The rearrangement joins TRBV5-6 to TRBJ2-1; maybe TRBD2 (6 bases). Germline assignment: CDR1 SGHDT and CDR2 YYEEEE. The CDR3 totals 13 residues. V gave up 3 bases and J gave up 5 bases, with 9 bases separating them. The CDR3 protein is CASSWDLNNEQFF. The CDR3 coding sequence is TGTGCCAGCAGCTGGGACTTAAACAATGAGCAGTTCTTC.

The chain carries TRBV27 and TRBJ2-3; D unclear. The CDR3 has 13 amino acids. CDR1 MNHEY and CDR2 SMNVEV come from the germline V gene (reference sequence). The ends were cut back, 0 bases at V and 5 bases at J, with 6 bases in the middle. The CDR3 DNA reads TGTGCCAGCAGTTTATCGTCGGGAGATACGCAGTATTTT. Protein sequence: CASSLSSGDTQYF.

The chain uses TRBV7-6 and TRBJ1-5; 7 bases agree with TRBD1. V trimming: 3 bases; J trimming: 6 bases; junction bases outside the gene matches: 5. The CDR3 is 14 residues long. Germline V gives CDR1 SGHVS, CDR2 FNYEAQ. The CDR3 is CASSLGQSVQPQHF. CDR3 coding DNA: TGTGCCAGCAGCTTGGGACAGTCGGTTCAGCCCCAGCATTTT.

The V gene is TRBV29-1, the J gene TRBJ2-5; 7 nucleotides agree with TRBD2. This CDR3 is built from 17 residues. Trimming at V came to 3 bases and at J to 5 bases, leaving 18 bases not matched to a gene. Germline CDR1 and CDR2: SQVTM and ANQGSEA. In DNA form, the CDR3 reads TGCAGCGTTGAGGGAGCACGAGCGGGGCCCGCAGGGGAGACCCAGTACTTC. Translating it yields CSVEGARAGPAGETQYF.

V is TRBV29-1 and J is TRBJ2-5, with TRBD1 identical over 10 bases. The CDR3 is made up of 14 amino acids. V lost 7 bases to trimming and J lost 4 bases; unmatched junction nucleotides: 9. Germline-derived CDR1 and CDR2 are SQVTM and ANQGSEA. DNA of the CDR3: TGCAGCGCTGGGACAGGGGCTTTATTAGAGACCCAGTACTTC. It is translated as CSAGTGALLETQYF.

The chain combines TRBV7-9 with TRBJ2-7; a weak D match, TRBD1 (6 bases). The CDR3 runs to 15 residues. The germline V and J ends were trimmed by 5 bases and 0 bases, with 14 bases remaining between them. Germline loops: CDR1 SEHNR, CDR2 FQNEAQ (reference sequence). CDR3 nucleotide sequence: TGTGCCAGCAGCCCTCCGGGACATCACTCCTACGAGCAGTACTTC. Its translation: CASSPPGHHSYEQYF.

The V and J genes are TRBV29-1 and TRBJ1-2; tentative D call: TRBD1 (5 bases). The CDR3 is 11 residues long. Germline V CDR1 and CDR2: SQVTM, ANQGSEA. V was clipped by 5 bases and J by 8 bases, with 12 bases between them. CDR3 nucleotides: TGCAGCGTTCCAGGGTTAGGAGGCTACACCTTC. Its translation: CSVPGLGGYTF.

The chain joins TRBV27 to TRBJ2-2; no clear D. The germline V gene has CDR1 MNHEY and CDR2 SMNVEV (reference sequence). V was trimmed by 3 bases and J by 1 base, leaving 9 bases between them. The CDR3 is 15 amino acids. The DNA for the CDR3 is TGTGCCAGCAGTTTTCGTCTGGGGAACACCGGGGAGCTGTTTTTT. Its translation: CASSFRLGNTGELFF.

The chain links TRBV3-1 to TRBJ1-5; D ambiguous. The ends were cut back, 9 bases at V and 2 bases at J, with 8 bases in the middle. The length of the CDR3 is 12 residues. CDR1 LGHDT and CDR2 YNNKEL come from the germline V gene (reference sequence). CDR3 in amino acids: CASQRGNQPQHF. Written as DNA, the CDR3 is TGTGCCAGTCAGAGGGGCAATCAGCCCCAGCATTTT. The variable domain in full, with the rest retrieved from reference TRBV3-1 and TRBJ1-5, is DTAVSQTPKYLVTQMGNDKSIKCEQNLGHDTMYWYKQDSKKFLKIMFSYNNKELIINETVPNRFSPKSPDKAHLNLHINSLELGDSAVYFCASQRGNQPQHFGDGTRLSIL.

V gene TRBV14 combines with J gene TRBJ2-5, with 8 bases matching TRBD1. CDR1 and CDR2 (germline): SGHDN, FVKESK. The J segment lost 4 bases and the V segment lost 2 bases, leaving 6 bases of the junction unmatched. CDR3 length: 15 amino acids. The CDR3 bases are TGTGCCAGCAGCCAATATGGACAGGGCGCAGAGACCCAGTACTTC. Translating it yields CASSQYGQGAETQYF.

The rearrangement joins TRBV5-6 to TRBJ2-1; D uncertain. Germline CDR1 reads SGHDT; CDR2 reads YYEEEE. The CDR3 is made up of 12 amino acids. The V and J ends lost 1 base and 7 bases respectively, with 6 bases between them. The CDR3 reads CASSLMINEQFF. The CDR3 DNA reads as TGTGCCAGCAGCTTGATGATAAATGAGCAGTTCTTC.